This T cell receptor (beta chain) is drawn from a study of control samples from healthy donors and cancer patients. The CDR3 totals 12 residues. Germline CDR1 SGDLS, CDR2 YYNGEE. V lost 2 bases, J lost 2 bases, and 3 bases lay in between. Profiling relied on immunoSEQ multiplex PCR, and the TCRdb table lists in-frame clones only, not all of them. This repertoire shows some 150,000 clones, just under 95% found once; its top ten account for 11% to 15%. The chain recombines TRBV9 with TRBJ2-3; D is uncertain. This TCR was sampled from a man between 60 and 70 years old with colorectal cancer. The sample consisted of PBMCs. The CDR3 DNA sequence: TGTGCCAGCAGCGTCAACACAGATACGCAGTATTTT. Translating gives CASSVNTDTQYF.